The clone carrying this T cell receptor beta chain was observed at least ten times. Antigen specificity is unknown. Uncontrolled infections, other autoimmune diseases, pregnancy or lactation led to exclusion of patients. Thyroid ultrasound, orbital computed tomography, clinical symptoms, and serum thyroxine and TRAb underpinned diagnoses. These data come from a study of T cells in Graves' hyperthyroidism and ophthalmopathy. Study-wide results and caveats: A 13 V-J model separated ophthalmopathy from stable hyperthyroidism. Peripheral blood also featured most of the thyroid clonotypes expanded above 0.001.

V lost 7 bases to trimming and J lost 7 bases; unmatched junction nucleotides: 10. The CDR3 has 14 residues. Amplified regions were TCR beta CDR3 sequences from RNA transcripts. TCR CDR3 underwent first-round RT-PCR with the HTBI primer set. TCRdb re-derived calls from the multiplex PCR reads in MiXCR, one entry per CDR3 protein. The sample consists of 650,000 to 700,000 distinct CDR3 sequences, roughly a sixth of them appearing once. The J gene is TRBJ1-5, the V gene TRBV12-3 or TRBV12-4; TRBD1 agrees at 7 bases. The receptor was isolated from a man in his forties or fifties with Graves' hyperthyroidism. The sequenced sample consisted of blood. The CDR3 nucleotides are TGTGCCAGCACTCTGCCAGGGGGTGTCCAGCCCCAGCATTTT. This encodes CASTLPGGVQPQHF.